The present entry profiles one TCR beta chain with its context. Antigen unknown. Sequencing was limited to surgery cases with top T cell transcript signatures in brain tissue. At least one anti-epileptic drug was given before surgery. The record originates from a study of brain T cells in children with intractable seizures. Overall study findings and caveats: Clones missing pre-surgery may reflect undersampling of that blood sample.

CDR3 length: 15 residues. V was clipped by 0 bases and J by 4 bases, with 10 bases between them. Germline V gene data show CDR1 as MNHEY and CDR2 as SVGAGI. Data came from immunoSEQ multiplex PCR; TCRdb stores just in-frame clones and leaves some out. The sample holds 65,000 to 85,000 clones, about 92% seen once. This receptor was taken from a boy in the first two years of life with tuberous sclerosis and intractable seizures. V is TRBV6-5 and J is TRBJ1-5, with D uncertain. Sequencing used peripheral blood, obtained at surgery. Here the CDR3 DNA reads TGTGCCAGCAGTTACTCGAAAAGAGGAAATCAGCCCCAGCATTTT. Amino acids: CASSYSKRGNQPQHF.